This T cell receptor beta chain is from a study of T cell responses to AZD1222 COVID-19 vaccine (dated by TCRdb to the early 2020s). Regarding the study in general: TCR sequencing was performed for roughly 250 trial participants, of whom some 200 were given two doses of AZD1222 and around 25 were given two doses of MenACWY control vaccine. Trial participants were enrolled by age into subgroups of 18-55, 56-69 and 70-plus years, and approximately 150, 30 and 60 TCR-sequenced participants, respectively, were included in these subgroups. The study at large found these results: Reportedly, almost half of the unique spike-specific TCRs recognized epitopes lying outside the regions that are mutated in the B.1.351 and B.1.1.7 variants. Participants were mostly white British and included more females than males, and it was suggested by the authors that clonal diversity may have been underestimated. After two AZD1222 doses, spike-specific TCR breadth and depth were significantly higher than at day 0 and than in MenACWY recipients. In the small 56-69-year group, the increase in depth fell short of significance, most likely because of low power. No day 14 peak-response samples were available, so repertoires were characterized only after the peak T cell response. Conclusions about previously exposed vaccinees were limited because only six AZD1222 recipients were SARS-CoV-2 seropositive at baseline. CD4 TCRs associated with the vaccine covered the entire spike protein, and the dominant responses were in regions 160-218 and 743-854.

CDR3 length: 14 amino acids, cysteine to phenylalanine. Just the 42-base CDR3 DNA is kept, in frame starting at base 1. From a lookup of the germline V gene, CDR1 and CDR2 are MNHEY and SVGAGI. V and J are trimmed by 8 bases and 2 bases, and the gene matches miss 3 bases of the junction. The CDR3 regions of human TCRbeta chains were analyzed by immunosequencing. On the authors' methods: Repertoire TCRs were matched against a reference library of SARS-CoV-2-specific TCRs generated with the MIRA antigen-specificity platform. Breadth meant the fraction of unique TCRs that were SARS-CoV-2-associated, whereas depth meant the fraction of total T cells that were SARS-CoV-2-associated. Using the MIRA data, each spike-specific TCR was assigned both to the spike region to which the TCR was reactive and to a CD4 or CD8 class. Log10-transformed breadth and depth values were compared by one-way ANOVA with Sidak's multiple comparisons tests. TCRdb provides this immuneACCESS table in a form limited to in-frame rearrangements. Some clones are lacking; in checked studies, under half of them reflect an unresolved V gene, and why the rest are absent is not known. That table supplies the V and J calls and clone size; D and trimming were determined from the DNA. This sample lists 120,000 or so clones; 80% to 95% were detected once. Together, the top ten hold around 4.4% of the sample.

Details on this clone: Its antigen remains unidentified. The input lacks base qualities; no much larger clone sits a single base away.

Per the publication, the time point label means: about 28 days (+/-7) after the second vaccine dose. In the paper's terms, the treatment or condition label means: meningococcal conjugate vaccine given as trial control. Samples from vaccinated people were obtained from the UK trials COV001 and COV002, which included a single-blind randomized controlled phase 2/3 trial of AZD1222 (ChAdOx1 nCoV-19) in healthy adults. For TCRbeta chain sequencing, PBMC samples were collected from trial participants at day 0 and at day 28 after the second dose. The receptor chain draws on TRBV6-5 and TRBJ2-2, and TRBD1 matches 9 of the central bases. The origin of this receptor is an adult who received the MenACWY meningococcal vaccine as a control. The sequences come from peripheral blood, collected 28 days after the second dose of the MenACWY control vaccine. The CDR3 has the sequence CASGDRVNTGELFF. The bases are TGTGCCAGCGGGGACAGGGTAAACACCGGGGAGCTGTTTTTT.